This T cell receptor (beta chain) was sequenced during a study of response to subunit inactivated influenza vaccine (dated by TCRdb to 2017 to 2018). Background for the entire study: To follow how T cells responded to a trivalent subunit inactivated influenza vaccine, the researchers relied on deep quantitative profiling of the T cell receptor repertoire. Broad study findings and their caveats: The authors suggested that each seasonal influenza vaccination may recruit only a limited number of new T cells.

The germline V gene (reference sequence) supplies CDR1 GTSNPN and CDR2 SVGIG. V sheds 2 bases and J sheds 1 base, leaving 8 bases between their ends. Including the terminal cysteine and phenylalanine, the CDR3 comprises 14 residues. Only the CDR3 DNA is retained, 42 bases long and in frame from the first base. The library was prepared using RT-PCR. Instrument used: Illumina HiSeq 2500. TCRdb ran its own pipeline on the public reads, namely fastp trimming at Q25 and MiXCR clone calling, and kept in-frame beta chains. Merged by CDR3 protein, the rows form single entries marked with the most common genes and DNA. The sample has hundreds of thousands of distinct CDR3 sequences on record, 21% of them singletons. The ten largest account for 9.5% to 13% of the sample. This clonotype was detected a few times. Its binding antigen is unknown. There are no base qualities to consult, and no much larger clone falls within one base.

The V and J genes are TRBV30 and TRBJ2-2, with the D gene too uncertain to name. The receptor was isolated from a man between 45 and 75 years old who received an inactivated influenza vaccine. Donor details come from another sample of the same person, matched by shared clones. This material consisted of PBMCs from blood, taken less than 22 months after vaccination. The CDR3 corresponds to CAWSLARNTGELFF. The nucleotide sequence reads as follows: TGTGCCTGGAGTCTGGCCCGGAACACCGGGGAGCTGTTTTTT.